These 8 T cell receptor beta chains were all obtained from the same sample, sequenced in a study of CD8+CD57+ T cells in acquired aplastic anemia. Profiles of TCR beta VDJ and CDR3 were generated from a genomic DNA template. TCRdb re-derived calls from the reads in MiXCR, one entry per CDR3 protein. The sample includes approximately 190,000 distinct CDR3 sequences, more than 45% of them seen just once. Whoever was chosen for sequencing had shown CD8+CD57+ cell expansion by flow cytometry. Sequenced material: sorted CD4+, CD8+, or CD8+CD57+ T cells (not recorded which) from PBMCs. These receptor sequences come from a human donor with aplastic anemia.

At least ten counts were recorded for this clonotype. The V and J genes are TRBV7-9 and TRBJ1-2, with D maybe TRBD1 (5 bases). Germline V CDR1 and CDR2: SEHNR, FQNEAQ (reference sequence). The length of the CDR3 is 14 residues. Trimming removed 2 bases from V and 3 bases from J, with 10 bases in between. The CDR3 sequence is CASSLRGGDYGYTF. The CDR3 nucleotides read TGTGCCAGCAGCTTACGGGGGGGAGACTATGGCTACACCTTC.

The chain has TRBV30 and TRBJ1-5; D uncertain. The ends were cut back, 1 base at V and 1 base at J, with 8 bases in the middle. The CDR3 is 14 residues long. The germline CDR1 and CDR2 sequences are GTSNPN and SVGIG (reference sequence). The CDR3 nucleotides are TGTGCCTGGAGTGCGGGGATCAGCAATCAGCCCCAGCATTTT. It is translated as CAWSAGISNQPQHF.

The chain joins TRBV10-2 to TRBJ1-1; D is ambiguous. There are 13 residues in the CDR3. V lost 7 bases and J lost 0, with 9 bases in between. The V gene's germline CDR1 is WSHSY and CDR2 SAAADI. CDR3 protein: CASTGGLNTEAFF. As DNA, the CDR3 is TGCGCCAGCACGGGAGGTTTGAACACTGAAGCTTTCTTT.

The rearrangement uses TRBV29-1 and TRBJ1-1; possible D gene TRBD1, 6 bases. The CDR3 sequence is 12 residues long. Germline V CDR1 and CDR2: SQVTM, ANQGSEA. Trimming cost V 8 bases and J 3 bases, with 13 bases left between them. The CDR3 here is CSRGQTYTEAFF. DNA of the CDR3: TGCAGCCGCGGACAGACCTACACTGAAGCTTTCTTT. Looking up the rest from reference TRBV29-1 and TRBJ1-1 gives the full variable domain: SAVISQKPSRDICQRGTSLTIQCQVDSQVTMMFWYRQQPGQSLTLIATANQGSEATYESGFVIDKFPISRPNLTFSTLTVSNMSPEDSSIYLCSRGQTYTEAFFGQGTRLTVV.

This rearrangement joins TRBV2 to TRBJ1-6, with 9 bases aligning to TRBD1. In germline, CDR1 is SNHLY, CDR2 FYNNEI. The J segment lost 10 bases and the V segment lost 6 bases, leaving 7 bases of the junction unmatched. The CDR3 contains 14 residues. The CDR3 sequence: CASRGGTGWSPLHF. CDR3 nucleotides: TGTGCCAGCAGGGGAGGGACAGGGTGGTCACCCCTCCACTTT.

This rearrangement joins TRBV20-1 to TRBJ2-7; 8 bases map to TRBD1. CDR1 DFQATT and CDR2 SNEGSKA come from the germline V gene (reference sequence). This CDR3 contains 14 residues. Trimming took 6 bases from V and 2 from J; bases not matched to a gene: 9. Written as DNA, the CDR3 is TGCAGTGCCACCCAGACAGGGGTCGCCTACGAGCAGTACTTC. Its translation is CSATQTGVAYEQYF.

The table lists this clonotype with a count of one. The rearrangement joins TRBV9 to TRBJ1-6, with TRBD1 identical over 9 bases. The V gene end was trimmed by 4 bases and the J gene end by 9 bases; junction bases not matched to a gene: 5. Germline CDR1 reads SGDLS; CDR2 reads YYNGEE. The CDR3 spans 14 residues. CDR3 residues: CASSTGQGSSPLHF. CDR3 nucleotides: TGTGCCAGCAGCACGGGACAGGGCTCTTCACCCCTCCACTTT.

This chain links TRBV19 with TRBJ2-3; D is uncertain. The germline V gene encodes CDR1 LNHDA and CDR2 SQIVND (reference sequence). The CDR3 spans 15 residues. The ends were cut back, 4 bases at V and 5 bases at J, with 16 bases in the middle. CDR3 in amino acids: CASSNDLKPGDTQYF. DNA of the CDR3: TGTGCCAGTAGTAACGACCTTAAACCCGGAGATACGCAGTATTTT.